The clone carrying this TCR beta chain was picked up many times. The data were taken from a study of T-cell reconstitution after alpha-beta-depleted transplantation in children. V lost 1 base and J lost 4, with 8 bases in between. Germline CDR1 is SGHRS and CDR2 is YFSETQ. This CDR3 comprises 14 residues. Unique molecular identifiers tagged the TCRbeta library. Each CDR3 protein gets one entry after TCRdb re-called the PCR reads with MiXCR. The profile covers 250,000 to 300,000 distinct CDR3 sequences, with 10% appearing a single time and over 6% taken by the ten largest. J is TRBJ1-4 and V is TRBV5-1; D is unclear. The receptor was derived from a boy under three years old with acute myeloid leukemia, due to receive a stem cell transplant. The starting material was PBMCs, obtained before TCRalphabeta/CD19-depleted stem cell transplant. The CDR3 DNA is TGCGCCAGCAGCTTGAGGGCGGATAATGAAAAACTGTTTTTT. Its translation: CASSLRADNEKLFF. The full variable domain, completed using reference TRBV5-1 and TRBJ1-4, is KAGVTQTPRYLIKTRGQQVTLSCSPISGHRSVSWYQQTPGQGLQFLFEYFSETQRNKGNFPGRFSGRQFSNSRSEMNVSTLELGDSALYLCASSLRADNEKLFFGSGTQLSVL.